The TCR beta chain under discussion was sequenced for a study of T-cell reconstitution after alpha-beta-depleted transplantation in children. This clonotype appeared a few times. Germline V gene sequence: CDR1 SQVTM, CDR2 ANQGSEA. This CDR3 region has 15 residues. V was pared by 1 base and J by 5 bases, with 17 bases between. Preparation of the TCRbeta library used unique molecular identifiers. TCRdb used MiXCR to reprocess the PCR reads, holding one entry per CDR3 protein. The sample has about 200,000 distinct CDR3 sequences; approximately 6.9% are singletons. Material: PBMCs, obtained before TCRalphabeta/CD19-depleted stem cell transplant. The sequence derives from a boy aged 2-9 years with acute lymphoblastic leukemia, due to receive a stem cell transplant. The chain links TRBV29-1 to TRBJ2-5; D may be TRBD1 or TRBD2 (6 bases each). The CDR3 sequence is CSVEGSGGLGETQYF. The CDR3 bases are TGCAGCGTTGAAGGCTCTGGGGGGCTAGGGGAGACCCAGTACTTC.